Sequencing of this T cell receptor (beta chain) was carried out in a study of siplizumab effects on memory and regulatory T cells. The V and J ends lost 2 bases and 0 bases, in that order; junction bases with no gene match: 8. The germline gives CDR1 SGHNT, CDR2 YYREEE (reference sequence). This CDR3 spans 18 amino acids. Assays captured about 10^5 TCR templates per sample. Data came from immunoSEQ multiplex PCR; TCRdb stores just in-frame clones and leaves some out. The sample has 90,000 to 110,000 clones, roughly 94% seen once. The receptor was isolated from a human donor in good health. The rearrangement joins TRBV5-4 to TRBJ2-3, with 11 bases that match TRBD2. Source material: Tregs sorted from blood. This CDR3 reads CASSFSGRAPTSTDTQYF. The CDR3 region has the DNA TGTGCCAGCAGCTTTAGCGGGAGGGCTCCTACTAGCACAGATACGCAGTATTTT.